This T cell receptor beta chain was identified during a study of cytomegalovirus exposure and HLA in healthy donors. With 60 Vbeta and 13 Jbeta primers, the PCR was carried out. This table comes from immunoSEQ multiplex PCR, and its TCRdb copy is limited to in-frame clones, with some not included. In the table there are some 150,000 clones, around four fifths of which are singletons. Trimming removed 5 bases from V and 6 bases from J; junction bases left unmatched: 3. Germline V gives CDR1 GTSNPN, CDR2 SVGIG (reference sequence). The CDR3 loop spans 12 amino acids. As concerns this clone: The antigen remains unidentified.

General study points: Accurate HLA-A and HLA-B prediction from TCR beta sequences was reported for most subjects. A later look showed TCR association rates differing by HLA locus, highest for DRB1 and lowest for HLA-C. When presence/absence was analysed, sequencing depth was taken to be roughly uniform across donors.

Specimen: PBMCs. V is TRBV30 and J is TRBJ2-2; 7 bases agree with TRBD1. The sequence was obtained from a boy under 10 years old in good health and CMV-seronegative. Here the CDR3 reads CAWDQGAGELFF. The CDR3 DNA follows: TGTGCCTGGGATCAGGGGGCCGGGGAGCTGTTTTTT. The full variable domain, with the rest looked up from reference TRBV30 and TRBJ2-2, is SQTIHQWPATLVQPVGSPLSLECTVEGTSNPNLYWYRQAAGRGLQLLFYSVGIGQISSEVPQNLSASRPQDRQFILSSKKLLLSDSGFYLCAWDQGAGELFFGEGSRLTVL.